Shown below are 30 T cell receptor beta chains from a single sample sequenced in a study of cytomegalovirus exposure and HLA in healthy donors. The primer mix had 60 Vbeta and 13 Jbeta primers. Method: immunoSEQ multiplex PCR; TCRdb's copy keeps in-frame clones and lacks some. Of some 190,000 clones listed, 70% to 85% are singletons. The specimen was PBMCs. The receptors shown here come from a man in his forties in good health and CMV-seropositive.

The chain recombines TRBV10-3 with TRBJ2-1, with TRBD2 identical over 13 bases. Germline trimming cut 6 bases from V and 5 bases from J; bases unmatched to any gene: 4. The germline V gene encodes CDR1 ENHRY and CDR2 SYGVKD. The CDR3 length is 15 residues. The CDR3 DNA reads as TGTGCCATCAGGGTACTAGCGGGGGGGGACAATGAGCAGTTCTTC. Amino acid sequence: CAIRVLAGGDNEQFF.

This rearrangement joins TRBV9 to TRBJ2-1, with D perhaps matching TRBD2 (5 bases). Germline CDR1 SGDLS, CDR2 YYNGEE. There are 14 residues in the CDR3. V shed 0 bases and J shed 10 bases, with 14 bases lying between them. The CDR3 bases are TGTGCCAGCAGCGTAGCATGGAGGTCTTTGGAGCAGTTCTTC. It yields the protein CASSVAWRSLEQFF.

CDR3 in amino acids: CASSLAGGPVDTQYF. DNA for the CDR3: TGTGCCAGCAGCTTGGCGGGGGGCCCCGTGGATACGCAGTATTTT. This chain links TRBV7-9 with TRBJ2-3, with TRBD2 matching over 8 bases. The CDR3 is 15 residues long. The ends lost 3 bases at V and 6 bases at J; junction bases unmatched: 8. Germline V CDR1 and CDR2: SEHNR, FQNEAQ (reference sequence). Looking up the rest from reference TRBV7-9 and TRBJ2-3 gives the full variable domain: DTGVSQNPRHKITKRGQNVTFRCDPISEHNRLYWYRQTLGQGPEFLTYFQNEAQLEKSRLLSDRFSAERPKGSFSTLEIQRTEQGDSAMYLCASSLAGGPVDTQYFGPGTRLTVL.

Concerning this clone: Its ends do not fully match the called genes, so a read error is possible. The chain is built from TRBV7-9 and TRBJ1-5; D gene unclear. The germline gives CDR1 SEHNR, CDR2 FQNEAQ (reference sequence). The CDR3 is made up of 12 amino acids. CDR3 coding DNA: TGTTCCAGCAGCCGAGAGAATCAGCCCCAGCATTTT. Protein: CSSSRENQPQHF.

The rearrangement joins TRBV5-8 to TRBJ2-1, with D possibly TRBD2 on 6 matching bases. This CDR3 spans 15 amino acids. The germline V gene encodes CDR1 SGHTS and CDR2 YDEGEE. Trimming removed 4 bases at V and 8 bases at J, with 19 bases between. For the CDR3, the DNA is TGTGCCAGCAGCCGACCGTCCGGGAGCCTCCATGAGCAGTTCTTC. It encodes CASSRPSGSLHEQFF.

V usage is TRBV6-1 and J usage is TRBJ2-2; 8 bases agree with TRBD1. The CDR3 extends over 15 amino acids. Trimming at V came to 6 bases and at J to 5 bases, leaving 8 bases not matched to a gene. Germline values: CDR1 MNHNS, CDR2 SASEGT. The CDR3 DNA reads TGTGCCAGCAGATGGCAGGGGGCTAAGACCGGGGAGCTGTTTTTT. Translation gives CASRWQGAKTGELFF.

The chain employs TRBV21-1 and TRBJ1-2; the table gives TRBD1 as D, unverified against the DNA. TRBV21-1 corresponds to a pseudogene. The CDR3 length is 17 residues. CDR3 DNA: TGTGCCAGCAGCACGTACCCGGAGGATGACAGGATATATGGCTACACCTTC. Amino acid sequence: CASSTYPEDDRIYGYTF.

The rearrangement joins TRBV7-9 to TRBJ2-1; D is possibly TRBD2 (5 bases). The CDR3 contains 17 residues. Between the trimmed V and J ends, which lost 2 bases and 1 base, there was a span of 15 bases. Germline CDR1 and CDR2: SEHNR and FQNEAQ (reference sequence). CDR3 nucleotide sequence: TGTGCCAGCAGCTTATCTTTTGAGGGCAGGTCCTACAATGAGCAGTTCTTC. Protein: CASSLSFEGRSYNEQFF. Together with reference TRBV7-9 and TRBJ2-1, the CDR3 gives the full variable domain: DTGVSQNPRHKITKRGQNVTFRCDPISEHNRLYWYRQTLGQGPEFLTYFQNEAQLEKSRLLSDRFSAERPKGSFSTLEIQRTEQGDSAMYLCASSLSFEGRSYNEQFFGPGTRLTVL.

The chain has TRBV29-1 and TRBJ2-1, with 10 positions matching TRBD1. The trim removed 7 bases at V and 9 bases at J, leaving 6 bases unmatched. The length of the CDR3 is 12 residues. The germline V gene encodes CDR1 SQVTM and CDR2 ANQGSEA. CDR3 in DNA: TGCAGCGGTGGGACAGGGGATGGTGAGCAGTTCTTC. It codes for CSGGTGDGEQFF.

The V gene is TRBV7-3, the J gene TRBJ1-2; 8 bases are a match to TRBD1. V lost 5 bases to trimming and J lost 8 bases; unmatched junction nucleotides: 4. Germline assignment: CDR1 SGHTA and CDR2 FQGTGA. The CDR3 is 12 amino acids. CDR3 in amino acids: CASSNRGYGYTF. The DNA for the CDR3 is TGTGCCAGCAGCAACAGGGGGTACGGCTACACCTTC.

This chain uses TRBV6-6 with TRBJ1-1, with 8 bases aligning to TRBD1. CDR3 length: 14 residues. CDR1 is MNHNY, CDR2 SVGAGI, per germline (reference sequence). V was pared by 4 bases and J by 5 bases, with 6 bases of the junction left unmatched. Here the CDR3 DNA reads TGTGCCAGCAGTTCGCGGACAGGGAGGACTGAAGCTTTCTTT. Its protein is CASSSRTGRTEAFF.

The chain has TRBV27 and TRBJ1-4, with D tentatively TRBD1 (5 bases). The V gene's germline CDR1 is MNHEY and CDR2 SMNVEV (reference sequence). V was trimmed by 6 bases and J by 8 bases, leaving 13 bases between them. CDR3 length equals 13 residues. The CDR3 protein is CASSRAGGEKLFF. The CDR3 DNA reads as TGTGCCAGCAGCAGGGCCGGGGGGGAAAAACTGTTTTTT.

This clone was detected only a few times. The rearrangement uses TRBV10-3 and TRBJ2-5, with 7 bases lining up with TRBD1. This CDR3 is 17 amino acids long. With V trimmed by 3 bases and J by 1 base, 11 bases remained unmatched. Germline CDR1 is ENHRY and CDR2 is SYGVKD. The CDR3 here is CAISDLGSRQGQETQYF. For the CDR3, the DNA is TGTGCCATCAGTGATTTGGGGTCACGACAGGGCCAAGAGACCCAGTACTTC.

This chain uses TRBV29-1 with TRBJ2-7, with 11 bases aligning to TRBD1. V was clipped by 6 bases and J by 5 bases; unmatched bases: 9. This CDR3 is built from 14 residues. The germline gives CDR1 SQVTM, CDR2 ANQGSEA. CDR3 sequence: CSVAGQGVLHEQYF. In nucleotides, the CDR3 is TGCAGCGTGGCGGGACAGGGGGTACTTCACGAGCAGTACTTC.

This chain links TRBV6-1 with TRBJ2-7, with 10 bases that match TRBD2. J was trimmed by 2 bases and V by 0 bases; bases with no gene match: 1. Germline V lookup: CDR1 MNHNS, CDR2 SASEGT. The CDR3 totals 15 residues. CDR3 loop: CASSEASGGPYEQYF. Written as DNA, the CDR3 is TGTGCCAGCAGTGAAGCTAGCGGGGGGCCCTACGAGCAGTACTTC.

This clone was found once. The chain joins TRBV6-1 to TRBJ1-5; 9 nucleotides align to TRBD1. Germline CDR1 MNHNS, CDR2 SASEGT. The junction had 7 bases not matched to a gene; V was cut back by 6 bases and J by 7 bases. This CDR3 is 14 amino acids long. CDR3 sequence (DNA): TGTGCCAGCAGGACAGGGGGTCAAGGACAGCCCCAGCATTTT. Translating gives CASRTGGQGQPQHF.

This clone was seen only a few times. In DNA form, the CDR3 reads TGTGCCAGCAGCCAAGGGGGGGGAGGGGCACCCGAGACCCAGTACTTC. Protein product: CASSQGGGGAPETQYF. The chain is built from TRBV4-2 and TRBJ2-5; 7 bases map to TRBD2. CDR1 and CDR2 from the germline V gene are LGHNA and YNFKEQ. The ends lost 1 base at V and 5 bases at J; junction bases unmatched: 10. The CDR3 runs 16 residues.

The genes are TRBV6-6 and TRBJ1-3, with D unclear. Germline-derived CDR1 and CDR2 are MNHNY and SVGAGI (reference sequence). This CDR3 region has 14 residues. V lost 2 bases and J 0 bases, leaving 5 bases between the germline ends. DNA for the CDR3: TGTGCCAGCAGTTACGACATCTCTGGAAACACCATATATTTT. This gives the protein CASSYDISGNTIYF.

This clone was seen a few times. The chain links TRBV6-5 to TRBJ2-7, with D maybe TRBD1 (5 bases). The CDR3 loop spans 14 amino acids. Germline V gives CDR1 MNHEY, CDR2 SVGAGI. V lost 5 bases and J lost 1, with 12 bases in between. The CDR3 DNA reads as TGTGCCAGCAGTGCCTATACAGGATCCTACGAGCAGTACTTC. Translated, it gives CASSAYTGSYEQYF.

This chain links TRBV10-3 with TRBJ2-3; D call uncertain. The CDR3 is 15 amino acids. The V end lost 3 bases, the J end lost 3 bases, and 13 bases lay between the germline ends. Germline V gene sequence: CDR1 ENHRY, CDR2 SYGVKD. The CDR3 loop is CAISDAVAPTDTQYF. Written as DNA, the CDR3 is TGTGCCATCAGTGACGCGGTGGCCCCTACAGATACGCAGTATTTT.

With respect to this clone: At one boundary the junction diverges from the germline segment, which might be a read error. This sequence joins TRBV2 and TRBJ1-1; D gene ambiguous. CDR3 length equals 12 residues. Germline lookup yields CDR1 SNHLY and CDR2 FYNNEI. CDR3 bases: TGTGCCAGCAGGTTGACAAACAGTGAAGCTTTCTTT. Amino acid sequence: CASRLTNSEAFF.

This chain connects TRBV7-3 to TRBJ2-1; 10 bases agree with TRBD2. V lost 2 bases to trimming and J lost 8 bases; unmatched junction nucleotides: 6. There are 15 residues in the CDR3. Germline V CDR1 and CDR2: SGHTA, FQGTGA. The CDR3 DNA reads as TGTGCCAGCAGCTTAGAGCGGGGGGGCCCGTATGAGCAGTTCTTC. This codes for CASSLERGGPYEQFF.

The CDR3 bases are TGTGCCAGCAGTTCTGCCTACGAGCAGTACTTC. Translated, it gives CASSSAYEQYF. The chain carries TRBV6-1 and TRBJ2-7; D is undetermined. V was clipped by 5 bases and J by 2 bases, with 4 bases between them. The CDR3 loop spans 11 amino acids. Germline V CDR1 and CDR2: MNHNS, SASEGT.

V is TRBV18 and J is TRBJ1-1; TRBD1 agrees at 11 bases. The length of the CDR3 is 14 residues. Trimming took 2 bases from V and 8 from J; bases not matched to a gene: 4. Germline lookup yields CDR1 KGHSH and CDR2 LQKENI. This CDR3 reads CASSPGQGAREAFF. CDR3 bases: TGTGCCAGCTCACCAGGACAGGGGGCGAGAGAAGCTTTCTTT.

The gene calls are TRBV6-6 and TRBJ2-3, with TRBD2 identical over 10 bases. The CDR3 totals 13 residues. Germline V gene data show CDR1 as MNHNY and CDR2 as SVGAGI (reference sequence). The CDR3 nucleotides are TGTATAGCGGGAGGCCCGACGGTTGATACGCAGTATTTT. As protein: CIAGGPTVDTQYF.

The chain combines TRBV7-9 with TRBJ1-6; 9 nucleotides line up with TRBD1. The V gene end was trimmed by 4 bases and the J gene end by 10 bases; junction bases not matched to a gene: 8. This CDR3 region has 15 residues. The germline V gene encodes CDR1 SEHNR and CDR2 FQNEAQ (reference sequence). The CDR3 nucleotides are TGTGCCAGCAGCTACTGGACAGGGGCTGGGTCACCCCTCCACTTT. Its translation: CASSYWTGAGSPLHF.

Here the CDR3 DNA reads TGTGCCAGCAGCTTCTCTAGCGGGGGAGCGAACACCGGGGAGCTGTTTTTT. Protein product: CASSFSSGGANTGELFF. This chain connects TRBV7-6 to TRBJ2-2; 10 nucleotides agree with TRBD2. The V segment lost 3 bases and the J segment 0 bases; nucleotides outside the gene matches: 4. CDR1 and CDR2 (germline): SGHVS, FNYEAQ. This CDR3 has 17 residues.

The V and J genes are TRBV6-5 and TRBJ2-1; D possibly corresponds to TRBD1 (6 bases). This CDR3 spans 15 amino acids. Trimming stripped 4 bases from V and 7 bases from J, with 17 bases between. Germline V gene sequence: CDR1 MNHEY, CDR2 SVGAGI. CDR3 amino acids: CASSFRTGLGNEQFF. CDR3 nucleotide sequence: TGTGCCAGCAGTTTTCGAACAGGGTTGGGGAATGAGCAGTTCTTC.

This sequence joins TRBV28 and TRBJ2-5; a possible D gene is TRBD2 (6 bases). The CDR3 spans 12 residues. Germline V gene sequence: CDR1 MDHEN, CDR2 SYDVKM. CDR3 DNA sequence: TGTGCGACGAGGGACTTACAAGAGACCCAGTACTTC. This encodes CATRDLQETQYF. Based on the CDR3 plus reference TRBV28 and TRBJ2-5, the full variable domain is DVKVTQSSRYLVKRTGEKVFLECVQDMDHENMFWYRQDPGLGLRLIYFSYDVKMKEKGDIPEGYSVSREKKERFSLILESASTNQTSMYLCATRDLQETQYFGPGTRLLVL.

The chain employs TRBV7-9 and TRBJ2-2; D is uncertain. This CDR3 contains 14 residues. V was shortened by 5 bases and J by 4 bases, with 11 bases between the two germline ends. Per the germline V gene, CDR1 is SEHNR and CDR2 is FQNEAQ (reference sequence). CDR3 bases: TGTGCCAGCAGCGAGAGGCAGATCACCGGGGAGCTGTTTTTT. Protein product: CASSERQITGELFF.